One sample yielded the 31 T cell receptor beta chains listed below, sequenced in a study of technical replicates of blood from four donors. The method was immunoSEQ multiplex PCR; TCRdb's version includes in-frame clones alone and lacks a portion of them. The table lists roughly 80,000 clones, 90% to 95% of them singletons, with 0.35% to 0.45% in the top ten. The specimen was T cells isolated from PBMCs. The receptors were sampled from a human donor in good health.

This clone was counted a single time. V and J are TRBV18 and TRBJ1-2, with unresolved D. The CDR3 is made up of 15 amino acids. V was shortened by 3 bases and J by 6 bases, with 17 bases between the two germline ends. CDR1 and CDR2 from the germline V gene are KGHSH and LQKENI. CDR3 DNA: TGTGCCAGCTCACCCCTCGGGGAAGGGTCCAATGGCTACACCTTC. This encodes CASSPLGEGSNGYTF.

CDR3 nucleotide sequence: TGTGCCAGCAGTCGAGAACAGCGGGCGGGGTATGGCTACACCTTC. Amino acid sequence: CASSREQRAGYGYTF. The chain is built from TRBV11-1 and TRBJ1-2; no reliable D call. In germline, CDR1 is SGHAT, CDR2 FQDESV (reference sequence). The V end lost 6 bases, the J end lost 5 bases, and 19 bases lay between the germline ends. The CDR3 length is 15 residues.

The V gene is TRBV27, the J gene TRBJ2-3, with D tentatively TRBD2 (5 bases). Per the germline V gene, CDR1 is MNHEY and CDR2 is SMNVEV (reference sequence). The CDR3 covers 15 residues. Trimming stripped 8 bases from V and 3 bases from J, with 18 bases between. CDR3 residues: CASHPTPGVTDTQYF. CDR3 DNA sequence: TGTGCCAGCCACCCAACCCCCGGGGTGACAGATACGCAGTATTTT.

DNA of the CDR3: TGTGCCAGCAGTTGCCGGGACAGTCAACCTTTGTTCGATCAGCCCCAGCATTTT. Amino acid sequence: CASSCRDSQPLFDQPQHF. The chain couples TRBV7-4 to TRBJ1-5; the match to TRBD1 covers 7 bases. CDR1 and CDR2 from the germline V gene are SGHVT and SQSDAQ. The CDR3 has 18 residues. The J segment lost 5 bases and the V segment lost 6 bases, leaving 19 bases of the junction unmatched.

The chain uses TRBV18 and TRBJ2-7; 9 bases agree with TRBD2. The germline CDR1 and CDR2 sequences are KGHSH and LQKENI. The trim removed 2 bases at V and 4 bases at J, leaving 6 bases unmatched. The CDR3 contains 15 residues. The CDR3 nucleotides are TGTGCCAGCTCACCAGTAGCGGGAGATGGGTACGAGCAGTACTTC. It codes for CASSPVAGDGYEQYF. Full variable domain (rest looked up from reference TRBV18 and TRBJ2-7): NAGVMQNPRHLVRRRGQEARLRCSPMKGHSHVYWYRQLPEEGLKFMVYLQKENIIDESGMPKERFSAEFPKEGPSILRIQQVVRGDSAAYFCASSPVAGDGYEQYFGPGTRLTVT.

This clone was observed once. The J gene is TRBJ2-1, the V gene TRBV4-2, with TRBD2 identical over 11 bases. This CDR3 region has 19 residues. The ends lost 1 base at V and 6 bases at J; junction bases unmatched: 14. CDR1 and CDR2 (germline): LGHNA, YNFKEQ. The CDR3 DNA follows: TGTGCCAGCAGCCAAGCCCTTTTTTTCGGACTAGCGGGTCGCAATGAGCAGTTCTTC. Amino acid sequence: CASSQALFFGLAGRNEQFF.

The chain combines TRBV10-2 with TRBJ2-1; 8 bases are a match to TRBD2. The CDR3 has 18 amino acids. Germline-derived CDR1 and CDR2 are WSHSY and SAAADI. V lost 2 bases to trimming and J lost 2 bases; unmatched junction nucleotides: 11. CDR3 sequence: CASSEPVGLAGPYNEQFF. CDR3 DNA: TGCGCCAGCAGTGAGCCGGTCGGGCTAGCGGGTCCCTACAATGAGCAGTTCTTC.

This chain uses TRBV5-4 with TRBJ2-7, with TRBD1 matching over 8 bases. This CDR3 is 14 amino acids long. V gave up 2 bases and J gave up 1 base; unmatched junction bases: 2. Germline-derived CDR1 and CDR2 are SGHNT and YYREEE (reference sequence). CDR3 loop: CASSFGDRSYEQYF. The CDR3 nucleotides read TGTGCCAGCAGCTTTGGGGACAGGTCCTACGAGCAGTACTTC.

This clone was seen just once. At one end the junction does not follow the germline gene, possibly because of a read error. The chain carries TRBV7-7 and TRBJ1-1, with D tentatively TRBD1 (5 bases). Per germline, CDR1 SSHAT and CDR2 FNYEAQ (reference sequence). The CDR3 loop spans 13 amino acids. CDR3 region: CASSLDRNTEAFF. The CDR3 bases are TGTGCTAGCAGCCTAGACAGGAACACTGAAGCTTTCTTT.

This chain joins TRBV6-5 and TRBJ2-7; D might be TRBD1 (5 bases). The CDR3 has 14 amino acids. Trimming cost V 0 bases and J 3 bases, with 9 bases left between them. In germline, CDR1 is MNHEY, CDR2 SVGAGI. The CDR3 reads CASSYSQGHYEQYF. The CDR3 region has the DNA TGTGCCAGCAGTTACTCCCAGGGTCACTACGAGCAGTACTTC.

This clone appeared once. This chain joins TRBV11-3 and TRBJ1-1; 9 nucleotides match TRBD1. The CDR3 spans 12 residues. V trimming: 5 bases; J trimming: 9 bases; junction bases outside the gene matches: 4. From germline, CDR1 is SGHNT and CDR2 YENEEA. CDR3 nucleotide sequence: TGTGCCAGCAGCCGTGGACAGGGGAAAGCTTTCTTT. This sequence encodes CASSRGQGKAFF.

The chain's CDR3 is CAISEGTAANYGYTF. DNA of the CDR3: TGTGCCATCAGTGAGGGGACAGCAGCTAACTATGGCTACACCTTC. V is TRBV10-3 and J is TRBJ1-2, with TRBD1 identical over 7 bases. V dropped 2 bases and J dropped 0; count of bases not matched to a gene: 3. The CDR3 totals 15 residues. CDR1 is ENHRY and CDR2 is SYGVKD in the germline V gene.

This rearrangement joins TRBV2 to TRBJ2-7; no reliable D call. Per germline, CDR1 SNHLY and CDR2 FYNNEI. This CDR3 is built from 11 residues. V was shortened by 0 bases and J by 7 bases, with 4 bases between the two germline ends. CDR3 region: CASSEASEQYF. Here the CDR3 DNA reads TGTGCCAGCAGTGAAGCGAGTGAGCAGTACTTC.

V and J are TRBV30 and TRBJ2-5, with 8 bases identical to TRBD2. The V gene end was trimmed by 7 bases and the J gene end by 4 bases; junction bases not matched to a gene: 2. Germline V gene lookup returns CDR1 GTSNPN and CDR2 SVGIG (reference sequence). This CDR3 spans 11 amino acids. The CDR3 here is CAYRGGETQYF. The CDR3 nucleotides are TGTGCCTATCGGGGGGGAGAGACCCAGTACTTC.

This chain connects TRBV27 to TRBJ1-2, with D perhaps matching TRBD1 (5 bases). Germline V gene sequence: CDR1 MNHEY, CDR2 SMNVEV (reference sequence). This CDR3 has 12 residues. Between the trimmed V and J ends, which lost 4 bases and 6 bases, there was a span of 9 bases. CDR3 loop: CASSSGYHGYTF. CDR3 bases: TGTGCCAGCAGTTCAGGGTATCATGGCTACACCTTC.

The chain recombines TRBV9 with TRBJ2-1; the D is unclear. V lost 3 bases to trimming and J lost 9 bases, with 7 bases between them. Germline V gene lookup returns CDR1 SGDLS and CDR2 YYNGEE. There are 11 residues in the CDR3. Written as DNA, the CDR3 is TGTGCCAGCAGCGGACTCGGTGAGCAGTTCTTC. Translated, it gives CASSGLGEQFF.

In DNA form, the CDR3 reads TGTGCCAGCAGCTGGGGAAGCGGCTCCAATGAGCAGTTCTTC. Its protein product is CASSWGSGSNEQFF. The V call is TRBV7-9, the J call TRBJ2-1, with D possibly being TRBD2 (5 bases). CDR1 SEHNR and CDR2 FQNEAQ come from the germline V gene (reference sequence). The V end was cut by 4 bases, the J end by 6 bases, with 13 bases between. CDR3 length: 14 residues. The variable domain in full, completed from reference TRBV7-9 and TRBJ2-1, reads DTGVSQNPRHKITKRGQNVTFRCDPISEHNRLYWYRQTLGQGPEFLTYFQNEAQLEKSRLLSDRFSAERPKGSFSTLEIQRTEQGDSAMYLCASSWGSGSNEQFFGPGTRLTVL.

CDR3 loop: CASSDRGDEKLFF. The CDR3 DNA is TGTGCCAGCAGTGACAGGGGTGATGAAAAACTGTTTTTT. This chain links TRBV6-5 with TRBJ1-4; 8 bases are shared with TRBD1. Germline CDR1 and CDR2: MNHEY and SVGAGI. CDR3 length: 13 residues. Losses at the gene ends were 5 bases for V and 6 bases for J; bases not matched to a gene: 2.

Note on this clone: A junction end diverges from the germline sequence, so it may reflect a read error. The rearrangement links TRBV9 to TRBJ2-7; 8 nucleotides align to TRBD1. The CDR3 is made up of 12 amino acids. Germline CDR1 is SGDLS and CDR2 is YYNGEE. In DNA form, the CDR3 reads TGTGCCAGCAGCTCCGCGGGACAGGACTTTCTCTTC. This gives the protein CASSSAGQDFLF. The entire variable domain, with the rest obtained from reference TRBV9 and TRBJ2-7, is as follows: DSGVTQTPKHLITATGQRVTLRCSPRSGDLSVYWYQQSLDQGLQFLIQYYNGEERAKGNILERFSAQQFPDLHSELNLSSLELGDSALYFCASSSAGQDFLFGPGTRLTVT.

CDR3 sequence: CASRKTGAPEKLFF. The CDR3 bases are TGTGCCAGCAGAAAGACAGGGGCTCCCGAAAAACTGTTTTTT. The rearrangement uses TRBV6-5 and TRBJ1-4; TRBD1 matches at 8 bases. This CDR3 comprises 14 residues. Germline CDR1 reads MNHEY; CDR2 reads SVGAGI. With V trimmed by 6 bases and J by 8 bases, 8 bases remained unmatched.

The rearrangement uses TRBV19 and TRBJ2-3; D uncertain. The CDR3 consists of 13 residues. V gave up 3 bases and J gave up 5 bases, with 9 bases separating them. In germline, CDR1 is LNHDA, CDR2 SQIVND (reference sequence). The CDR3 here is CASSMARIDTQYF. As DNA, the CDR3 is TGTGCCAGTAGTATGGCTAGAATAGATACGCAGTATTTT.

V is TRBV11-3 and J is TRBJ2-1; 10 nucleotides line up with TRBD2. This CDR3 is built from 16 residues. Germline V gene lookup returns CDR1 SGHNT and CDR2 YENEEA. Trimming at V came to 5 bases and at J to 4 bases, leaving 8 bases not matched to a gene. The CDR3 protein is CASSPAGGRLYNEQFF. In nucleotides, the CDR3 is TGTGCCAGCAGCCCAGCGGGAGGGCGGTTGTACAATGAGCAGTTCTTC.

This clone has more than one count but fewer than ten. The CDR3 DNA is TGTGCCAGCAGCGCAGGCTATGGCTACACCTTC. Residues: CASSAGYGYTF. The chain recombines TRBV9 with TRBJ1-2; D not certain. Germline CDR1 SGDLS, CDR2 YYNGEE. Trimming left V 3 bases short and J 4 bases short, with 4 bases between. The CDR3 is made up of 11 amino acids.

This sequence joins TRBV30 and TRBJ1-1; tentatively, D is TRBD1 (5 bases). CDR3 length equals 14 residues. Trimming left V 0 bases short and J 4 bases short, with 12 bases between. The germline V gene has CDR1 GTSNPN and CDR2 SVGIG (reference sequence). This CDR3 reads CAWSVGGISTEAFF. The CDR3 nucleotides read TGTGCCTGGAGTGTGGGGGGGATTAGCACTGAAGCTTTCTTT.

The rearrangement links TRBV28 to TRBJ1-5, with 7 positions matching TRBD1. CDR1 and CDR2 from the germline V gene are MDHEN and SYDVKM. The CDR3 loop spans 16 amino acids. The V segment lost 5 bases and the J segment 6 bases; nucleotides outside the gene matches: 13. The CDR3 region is CASSTNRGRLSQPQHF. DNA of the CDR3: TGTGCCAGCAGTACGAACAGGGGCCGCCTTAGTCAGCCCCAGCATTTT.

The CDR3: CASSYLQGTGSNEQFF. As DNA, the CDR3 is TGTGCCAGCAGTTACCTTCAAGGGACAGGGTCGAATGAGCAGTTCTTC. The genes are TRBV6-5 and TRBJ2-1; 9 bases agree with TRBD1. Germline CDR1 is MNHEY and CDR2 is SVGAGI. The CDR3 contains 16 residues. V was clipped by 2 bases and J by 7 bases; unmatched bases: 9.

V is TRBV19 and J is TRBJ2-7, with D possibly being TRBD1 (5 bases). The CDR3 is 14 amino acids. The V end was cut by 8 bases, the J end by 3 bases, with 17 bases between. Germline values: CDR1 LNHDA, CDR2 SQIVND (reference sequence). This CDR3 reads CASQRGFGVYEQYF. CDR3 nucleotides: TGTGCCAGTCAAAGGGGATTTGGGGTCTACGAGCAGTACTTC.

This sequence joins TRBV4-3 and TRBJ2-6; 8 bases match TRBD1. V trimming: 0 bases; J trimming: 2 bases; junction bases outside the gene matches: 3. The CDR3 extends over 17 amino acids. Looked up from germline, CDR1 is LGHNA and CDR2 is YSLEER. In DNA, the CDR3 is TGCGCCAGCAGCCAAGAAGGGACAGGCACTGGGGCCAACGTCCTGACTTTC. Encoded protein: CASSQEGTGTGANVLTF.

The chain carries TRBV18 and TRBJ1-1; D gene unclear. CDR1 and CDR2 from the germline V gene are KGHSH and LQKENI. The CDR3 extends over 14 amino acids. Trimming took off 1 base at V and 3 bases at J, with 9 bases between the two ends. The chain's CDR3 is CASSPQHSDTEAFF. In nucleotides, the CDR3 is TGTGCCAGCTCACCACAGCATTCTGACACTGAAGCTTTCTTT. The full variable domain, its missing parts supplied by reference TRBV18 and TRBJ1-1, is NAGVMQNPRHLVRRRGQEARLRCSPMKGHSHVYWYRQLPEEGLKFMVYLQKENIIDESGMPKERFSAEFPKEGPSILRIQQVVRGDSAAYFCASSPQHSDTEAFFGQGTRLTVV.

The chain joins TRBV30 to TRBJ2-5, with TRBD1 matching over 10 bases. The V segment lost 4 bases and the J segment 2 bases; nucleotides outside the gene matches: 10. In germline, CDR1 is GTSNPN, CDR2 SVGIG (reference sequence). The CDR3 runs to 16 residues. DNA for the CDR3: TGTGCCTGGACCAAAGGGACAGGGGTATATCAAGAGACCCAGTACTTC. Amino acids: CAWTKGTGVYQETQYF.

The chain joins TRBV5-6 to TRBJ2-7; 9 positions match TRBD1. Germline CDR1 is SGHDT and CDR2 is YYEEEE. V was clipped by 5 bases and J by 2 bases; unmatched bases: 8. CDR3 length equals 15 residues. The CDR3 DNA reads TGTGCCAGCAGTTATCCCTGGACAGGGGCCTACGAGCAGTACTTC. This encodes CASSYPWTGAYEQYF.